This paragraph covers one TCR beta chain sequence. The authors' processing: The assay estimated nucleated cells by amplifying reference gene primers. Method: immunoSEQ multiplex PCR; TCRdb's copy keeps in-frame clones and lacks some. The V and J calls and clone size are taken from that table; D and trimming were inferred from the DNA. This table holds fewer than 25,000 clones, around 81% found once. These data come from a study of blood T cell repertoires in COVID-19. Germline V gene sequence: CDR1 MNHEY, CDR2 SVGAGI. Trimming took 0 bases from V and 8 from J, leaving 16 bases between them. The CDR3 has 15 amino acids.

The chain couples TRBV6-5 to TRBJ1-2; D is ambiguous. The material sequenced was peripheral blood. The sequence derives from a man aged 65-85 years with acute or convalescent COVID-19. The CDR3 region is CASSYSTVYGSGYTF. DNA for the CDR3: TGTGCCAGCAGTTACTCGACCGTCTACGGTAGCGGCTACACCTTC.